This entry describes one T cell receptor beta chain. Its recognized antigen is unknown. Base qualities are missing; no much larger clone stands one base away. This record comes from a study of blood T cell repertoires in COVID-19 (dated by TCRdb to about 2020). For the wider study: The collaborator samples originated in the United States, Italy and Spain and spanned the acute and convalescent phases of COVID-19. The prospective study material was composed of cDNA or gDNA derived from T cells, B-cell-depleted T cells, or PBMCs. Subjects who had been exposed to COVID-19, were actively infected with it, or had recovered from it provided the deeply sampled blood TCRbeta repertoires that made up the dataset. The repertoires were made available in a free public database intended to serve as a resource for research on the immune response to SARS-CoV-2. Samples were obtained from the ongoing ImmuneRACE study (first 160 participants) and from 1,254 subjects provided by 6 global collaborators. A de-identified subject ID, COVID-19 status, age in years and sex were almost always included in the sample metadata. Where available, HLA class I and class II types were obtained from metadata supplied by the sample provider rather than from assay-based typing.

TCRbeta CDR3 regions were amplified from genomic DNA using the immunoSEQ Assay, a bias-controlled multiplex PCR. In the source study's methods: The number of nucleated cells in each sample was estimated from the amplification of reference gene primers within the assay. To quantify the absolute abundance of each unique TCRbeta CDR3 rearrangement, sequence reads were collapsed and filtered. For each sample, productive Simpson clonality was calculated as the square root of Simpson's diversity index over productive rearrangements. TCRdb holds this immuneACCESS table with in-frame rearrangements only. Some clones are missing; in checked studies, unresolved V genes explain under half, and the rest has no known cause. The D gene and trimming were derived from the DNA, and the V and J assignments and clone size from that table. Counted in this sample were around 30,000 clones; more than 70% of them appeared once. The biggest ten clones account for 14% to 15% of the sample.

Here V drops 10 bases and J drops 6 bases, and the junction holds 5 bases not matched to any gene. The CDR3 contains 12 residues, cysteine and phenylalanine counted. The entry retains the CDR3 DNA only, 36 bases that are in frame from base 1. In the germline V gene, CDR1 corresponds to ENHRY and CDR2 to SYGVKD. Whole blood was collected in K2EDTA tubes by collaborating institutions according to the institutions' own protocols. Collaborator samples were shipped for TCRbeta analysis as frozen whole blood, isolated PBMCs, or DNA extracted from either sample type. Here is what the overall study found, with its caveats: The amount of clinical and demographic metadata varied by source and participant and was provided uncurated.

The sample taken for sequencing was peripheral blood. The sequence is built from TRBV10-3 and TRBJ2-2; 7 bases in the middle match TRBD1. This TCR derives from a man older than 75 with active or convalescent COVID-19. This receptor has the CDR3 CATRQGSGELFF. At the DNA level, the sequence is TGTGCCACCCGACAGGGTTCCGGGGAGCTGTTTTTT.